This T cell receptor (beta chain) was identified during a study of post-analysis software for immune sequencing data. Study-level information: Progressive-relapsing, secondary progressive and relapsing-remitting multiple sclerosis were among the disease courses included.

Unique-molecular-identifier-tagged TCR beta cDNA libraries were used. Each CDR3 protein gets one entry after TCRdb re-called the PCR reads with MiXCR. Of 350,000 to 500,000 distinct CDR3 sequences in the sample, approximately 39% were seen once. Study-wide results and caveats: Controls had lower frequencies than patients of four or five TRBV segments, which included TRBV5-6, TRBV5-1 and TRBV20-1.

After removal of 5 bases from V and 4 bases from J, the junction contained 9 bases not matched to a gene. The CDR3 runs 15 residues. CDR1 is SGHTA, CDR2 FQGNSA, per germline. Comment on this clonotype: Its antigen is not known.

This clonotype was sampled from a girl aged 2 to 10 with multiple sclerosis. The chain employs TRBV7-2 and TRBJ1-2; 8 nucleotides agree with TRBD1. Input material: blood. The CDR3 here is CASSPGQGSFYGYTF. Here the CDR3 DNA reads TGTGCCAGCAGCCCTGGACAGGGTTCCTTCTATGGCTACACCTTC. The whole variable domain, remainder taken from reference TRBV7-2 and TRBJ1-2, is GAGVSQSPSNKVTEKGKDVELRCDPISGHTALYWYRQSLGQGLEFLIYFQGNSAPDKSGLPSDRFSAERTGGSVSTLTIQRTQQEDSAVYLCASSPGQGSFYGYTFGSGTRLTVV.